The clone carrying this T cell receptor beta chain was counted a few times. Its antigen is not known. This specimen comes from a study of human T cells and chemical hapten exposure. Specified time point: patch test 2, 6 weeks after DPC sensitization. Treatment defined: therapeutic diphenylcyclopropenone sensitization with weekly scalp DPC. TCRdb ran MiXCR on the RACE reads and lists one entry per CDR3 protein. The repertoire holds some 80,000 distinct CDR3 sequences, 10% seen once, with approximately 2.3% in the top ten. Study-wide results and caveats: Sensitizing to DPC left TCRs with a frequency above 1 in 1000 unaltered.

Deletions cut 1 base from V and 6 bases from J, with 1 base between. CDR1 and CDR2 from the germline V gene are SNHLY and FYNNEI. This CDR3 region has 11 residues. Sequenced here: whole blood, sampled in connection with sensitization to the hapten diphenylcyclopropenone (DPC). This TCR was recovered from a woman aged 25-40 years with alopecia areata. Some clones in this sample may be carry-over from other donors' samples. This sequence joins TRBV2 and TRBJ2-1, with D hard to call. The CDR3 nucleotides read TGTGCCAGCAGTGAAGTCAATGAGCAGTTCTTC. Amino acid sequence: CASSEVNEQFF.